Following are 32 T cell receptor beta chains from one sample sequenced in a study of T cells in Graves' hyperthyroidism and ophthalmopathy. TCR beta CDR3 region amplification was performed from RNA transcripts. Using the HTBI primer set, a first-round RT-PCR was run on the TCR CDR3. One entry per CDR3 protein, called by TCRdb with MiXCR from the multiplex PCR reads. The repertoire holds 300,000 to 450,000 distinct CDR3 sequences, with about 15% as singletons. Specimen: blood. These receptors were collected from a woman aged 18-35 years with Graves' hyperthyroidism that later progressed to Graves' ophthalmopathy.

This clonotype was detected many times. This chain uses TRBV14 with TRBJ2-7; 10 bases are a match to TRBD1. CDR1 and CDR2 (germline): SGHDN, FVKESK. CDR3 length: 14 amino acids. The V and J ends lost 9 bases and 5 bases, in that order; junction bases with no gene match: 10. The CDR3 region has the DNA TGTGCCAGGAACAGCGGGACAGGGGCCCACGAGCAGTACTTC. It encodes CARNSGTGAHEQYF. Variable domain in full (rest from reference TRBV14 and TRBJ2-7): EAGVTQFPSHSVIEKGQTVTLRCDPISGHDNLYWYRRVMGKEIKFLLHFVKESKQDESGMPNNRFLAERTGGTYSTLKVQPAELEDSGVYFCARNSGTGAHEQYFGPGTRLTVT.

As for this clonotype: One base away lies a much larger clone, so this may be a sequencing read error. This chain uses TRBV6-1 with TRBJ1-5; the D is unclear. The CDR3 has 17 residues. Germline CDR1 reads MNHNS; CDR2 reads SASEGT. The CDR3 protein is CAGSETAKLGSNQPQHF. Written as DNA, the CDR3 is TGTGCCGGCAGTGAAACCGCCAAATTGGGGAGCAATCAGCCCCAGCATTTT.

CDR3 in amino acids: CASSFYGTRGNEQFF. CDR3 bases: TGTGCCAGCAGTTTTTATGGGACTAGGGGCAATGAGCAGTTCTTC. The J gene is TRBJ2-1, the V gene TRBV27, with 8 nucleotides matching TRBD2. V lost 3 bases and J lost 6; bases outside the gene matches: 7. Per germline, CDR1 MNHEY and CDR2 SMNVEV (reference sequence). This CDR3 region has 15 residues.

This clonotype was seen ten or more times. The J gene is TRBJ1-1, the V gene TRBV27, with D hard to call. Germline CDR1 and CDR2: MNHEY and SMNVEV (reference sequence). This CDR3 is built from 15 residues. The germline V and J ends were trimmed by 0 bases and 0 bases, with 8 bases remaining between them. The CDR3 loop is CASSLSSRLNTEAFF. The CDR3 region has the DNA TGTGCCAGCAGTTTATCGTCCAGATTGAACACTGAAGCTTTCTTT.

This clonotype was picked up a small number of times. This chain joins TRBV5-4 and TRBJ2-2, with 10 bases matching TRBD2. CDR1 and CDR2 from the germline V gene are SGHNT and YYREEE (reference sequence). V trimming: 5 bases; J trimming: 2 bases; junction bases outside the gene matches: 6. The CDR3 covers 16 residues. CDR3 bases: TGTGCCAGCAGTGCCCGGACTAGCGGAAACACCGGGGAGCTGTTTTTT. Its protein is CASSARTSGNTGELFF.

This clonotype was counted many times. The V and J genes are TRBV10-2 and TRBJ1-6, with 7 bases identical to TRBD1. The CDR3 is 16 amino acids. Germline V gives CDR1 WSHSY, CDR2 SAAADI. V lost 6 bases to trimming and J lost 4 bases; unmatched junction nucleotides: 9. The CDR3 region has the DNA TGCGCCAGCAGGGGCGGGGACAGAGGATATAATTCACCCCTCCACTTT. It encodes CASRGGDRGYNSPLHF.

This clonotype has at least ten counts. The chain employs TRBV6-1 and TRBJ2-7, with D perhaps matching TRBD1 (6 bases). The CDR3 is 13 amino acids. The V and J ends lost 3 bases and 2 bases respectively, with 8 bases between them. The germline gives CDR1 MNHNS, CDR2 SASEGT. CDR3 in DNA: TGTGCCAGCAGTGAGGACAGTCCCTACGAGCAGTACTTC. Amino acid sequence: CASSEDSPYEQYF.

In its sample, this clonotype was seen many times. The rearrangement uses TRBV28 and TRBJ2-7; 9 nucleotides line up with TRBD1. V lost 7 bases to trimming and J lost 0 bases; unmatched junction nucleotides: 7. The CDR3 spans 15 residues. Germline V gene lookup returns CDR1 MDHEN and CDR2 SYDVKM. The CDR3 DNA reads as TGTGCCAGCACCGACGGGACAGGGAGCTCCTACGAGCAGTACTTC. It codes for CASTDGTGSSYEQYF. Combining the CDR3 with reference TRBV28 and TRBJ2-7 gives the whole variable domain DVKVTQSSRYLVKRTGEKVFLECVQDMDHENMFWYRQDPGLGLRLIYFSYDVKMKEKGDIPEGYSVSREKKERFSLILESASTNQTSMYLCASTDGTGSSYEQYFGPGTRLTVT.

This clonotype has ten or more counts. The chain joins TRBV2 to TRBJ2-7; a possible D gene is TRBD1 (5 bases). Germline V CDR1 and CDR2: SNHLY, FYNNEI. CDR3 length: 16 residues. Trimming left V 2 bases short and J 5 bases short, with 19 bases between. The DNA of the CDR3 is TGTGCCAGCAGTGAAACTGTGGCGGCAGGGCGAGACGAGCAGTACTTC. It yields the protein CASSETVAAGRDEQYF. Filled out from reference TRBV2 and TRBJ2-7, the complete variable domain reads EPEVTQTPSHQVTQMGQEVILRCVPISNHLYFYWYRQILGQKVEFLVSFYNNEISEKSEIFDDQFSVERPDGSNFTLKIRSTKLEDSAMYFCASSETVAAGRDEQYFGPGTRLTVT.

The sample holds many counts of this clonotype. The chain couples TRBV3-1 to TRBJ2-5; D call uncertain. Deletions cut 3 bases from V and 2 bases from J, with 4 bases between. Per germline, CDR1 LGHDT and CDR2 YNNKEL (reference sequence). The CDR3 is 12 residues long. The CDR3 DNA reads TGTGCCAGCAGCCACAGTCAAGAGACCCAGTACTTC. Translating it yields CASSHSQETQYF.

This clonotype was observed many times. This rearrangement joins TRBV24-1 to TRBJ2-3; 14 positions agree with TRBD2. The CDR3 runs to 19 residues. The V and J ends lost 3 bases and 3 bases, in that order; junction bases with no gene match: 10. Germline CDR1 KGHDR, CDR2 SFDVKD. The CDR3 DNA is TGTGCCACCAGTGATCCCGACGGGGGGACTAGCGGGAGAACAGATACGCAGTATTTT. It specifies CATSDPDGGTSGRTDTQYF.

This clonotype occurred many times. The J gene is TRBJ1-4, the V gene TRBV7-8, with D maybe TRBD1 (6 bases). V was clipped by 1 base and J by 8 bases, with 14 bases between them. The germline V gene encodes CDR1 SGHVS and CDR2 FQNEAQ. This CDR3 region has 15 residues. The CDR3 sequence is CASSLGARGGEKLFF. Written as DNA, the CDR3 is TGTGCCAGCAGCTTAGGGGCCAGGGGCGGGGAAAAACTGTTTTTT.

The chain uses TRBV9 and TRBJ2-3, with 8 nucleotides matching TRBD2. This CDR3 comprises 15 residues. Germline loops: CDR1 SGDLS, CDR2 YYNGEE. V shed 3 bases and J 6 bases; nucleotides not matched to a gene: 9. CDR3 sequence: CASSAPTSARDTQYF. As DNA, the CDR3 is TGTGCCAGCAGCGCCCCGACTAGCGCCCGGGATACGCAGTATTTT. Supplemented by reference TRBV9 and TRBJ2-3, the full variable domain reads DSGVTQTPKHLITATGQRVTLRCSPRSGDLSVYWYQQSLDQGLQFLIQYYNGEERAKGNILERFSAQQFPDLHSELNLSSLELGDSALYFCASSAPTSARDTQYFGPGTRLTVL.

The sample holds many counts of this clonotype. This chain uses TRBV3-1 with TRBJ1-5, with D possibly matching TRBD1 (6 bases). CDR3 length: 14 amino acids. V was cut by 1 base and J by 4 bases, with 8 bases left in between. Germline V gene data show CDR1 as LGHDT and CDR2 as YNNKEL (reference sequence). The CDR3 bases are TGTGCCAGCAGCCAAGGGACAGCAAATCAGCCCCAGCATTTT. Translating it yields CASSQGTANQPQHF. The full variable domain, with the rest looked up from reference TRBV3-1 and TRBJ1-5, is DTAVSQTPKYLVTQMGNDKSIKCEQNLGHDTMYWYKQDSKKFLKIMFSYNNKELIINETVPNRFSPKSPDKAHLNLHINSLELGDSAVYFCASSQGTANQPQHFGDGTRLSIL.

This clonotype was counted only a few times. V gene TRBV3-1 combines with J gene TRBJ2-3; TRBD1 is a possible D gene (6 bases). V was cut by 11 bases and J by 0 bases, with 12 bases left in between. The germline CDR1 and CDR2 sequences are LGHDT and YNNKEL (reference sequence). The CDR3 extends over 13 amino acids. The CDR3 DNA follows: TGTGCCGCAGGAGGACAGAGCACAGATACGCAGTATTTT. Its protein product is CAAGGQSTDTQYF.

This chain uses TRBV10-3 with TRBJ1-1; TRBD1 is a possible D gene (6 bases). The CDR3 is 14 residues long. V lost 5 bases, J lost 0 bases, and 10 bases lay in between. CDR1 and CDR2 (germline): ENHRY, SYGVKD. The CDR3: CAISQGPMNTEAFF. CDR3 bases: TGTGCCATCAGTCAGGGGCCAATGAACACTGAAGCTTTCTTT.

This chain connects TRBV10-3 to TRBJ2-3; maybe TRBD1 (6 bases). V was cut by 6 bases and J by 2 bases, with 9 bases left in between. Germline assignment: CDR1 ENHRY and CDR2 SYGVKD. This CDR3 is 13 amino acids long. CDR3 sequence (DNA): TGTGCCATCAGAGGGGACATCACAGATACGCAGTATTTT. Protein: CAIRGDITDTQYF.

This clonotype was detected a few times. V is TRBV6-2 or TRBV6-3 and J is TRBJ1-5; a weak D match, TRBD1 (6 bases). Deletions cut 2 bases from V and 7 bases from J, with 18 bases between. The CDR3 loop spans 16 amino acids. Germline CDR1 and CDR2: MNHEY and SVGEGT. The CDR3 bases are TGTGCCAGCAGTTACCACCTTACAGGGCGAGACCAGCCCCAGCATTTT. Its protein is CASSYHLTGRDQPQHF.

This clonotype showed up many times. The chain has TRBV12-3 or TRBV12-4 and TRBJ2-1, with 10 nucleotides matching TRBD2. The CDR3 is 17 amino acids. The junction had 15 bases not matched to a gene; V was cut back by 10 bases and J by 3 bases. The CDR3 here is CATLGTSDPGVYNEQFF. The CDR3 coding sequence is TGTGCCACCCTCGGGACTAGCGATCCGGGGGTCTACAATGAGCAGTTCTTC.

This clonotype came up many times. The genes are TRBV5-1 and TRBJ2-7; 9 bases map to TRBD2. V lost 2 bases to trimming and J lost 5 bases; unmatched junction nucleotides: 5. Germline V CDR1 and CDR2: SGHRS, YFSETQ. The CDR3 consists of 14 residues. CDR3 nucleotides: TGCGCCAGCAGCTTTAGCGGGAGAAGTGACGAGCAGTACTTC. Its translation: CASSFSGRSDEQYF.

V and J are TRBV10-3 and TRBJ1-1; D is possibly TRBD1 (5 bases). Germline V gene sequence: CDR1 ENHRY, CDR2 SYGVKD. The ends were cut back, 5 bases at V and 0 bases at J, with 10 bases in the middle. The CDR3 extends over 14 amino acids. The CDR3 loop is CAISPGGMNTEAFF. The CDR3 DNA follows: TGTGCCATCAGTCCGGGGGGAATGAACACTGAAGCTTTCTTT.

This clonotype has a handful of counts. The chain uses TRBV4-2 and TRBJ2-1; a weak D match, TRBD2 (6 bases). The CDR3 extends over 15 amino acids. CDR1 and CDR2 from the germline V gene are LGHNA and YNFKEQ. V was cut by 0 bases and J by 10 bases, with 16 bases left in between. The CDR3 protein is CASSQDDSRRGEQFF. Written as DNA, the CDR3 is TGTGCCAGCAGCCAAGACGATAGTCGGAGGGGCGAGCAGTTCTTC.

The chain joins TRBV6-1 to TRBJ1-5, with a weak D call TRBD1 (5 bases). Trimming shortened V by 6 bases and J by 1 base, and 13 bases separated the two germline ends. This CDR3 has 15 residues. The germline gives CDR1 MNHNS, CDR2 SASEGT. CDR3 amino acids: CASRGGGLSNQPQHF. In nucleotides, the CDR3 is TGTGCCAGCAGGGGCGGGGGTTTAAGCAATCAGCCCCAGCATTTT.

This chain links TRBV29-1 with TRBJ1-5; TRBD1 agrees at 8 bases. Germline V lookup: CDR1 SQVTM, CDR2 ANQGSEA. V shed 3 bases, J shed 3 bases, and the junction held 4 bases outside the gene matches. The CDR3 spans 14 residues. Written as DNA, the CDR3 is TGCAGCGTTGACTTCAGGGGGCACAATCAGCCCCAGCATTTT. Translating gives CSVDFRGHNQPQHF.

The chain employs TRBV10-3 and TRBJ1-4; weak D call: TRBD1 (5 bases). The length of the CDR3 is 16 residues. Trimming left V 0 bases short and J 8 bases short, with 16 bases between. Germline CDR1 reads ENHRY; CDR2 reads SYGVKD. CDR3 bases: TGTGCCATCAGTGAGTCGATCGGGGCTAATGGGGAAAAACTGTTTTTT. Encoded protein: CAISESIGANGEKLFF.

This clonotype was recorded at least ten times. This chain uses TRBV5-1 with TRBJ2-1; D may be TRBD1 (6 bases). The CDR3 length is 16 residues. The germline CDR1 and CDR2 sequences are SGHRS and YFSETQ. Trimming shortened V by 3 bases and J by 0 bases, and 13 bases separated the two germline ends. Written as DNA, the CDR3 is TGCGCCAGCAGCTATCCGGGACAAAGCTCCTACAATGAGCAGTTCTTC. Amino acids: CASSYPGQSSYNEQFF.

This clonotype has ten or more counts. CDR3 sequence (DNA): TGTGCCAGCAGTCCGTACCGGGACAGACCTTATGGCTACACCTTC. It is translated as CASSPYRDRPYGYTF. The chain has TRBV12-3 or TRBV12-4 and TRBJ1-2; 7 nucleotides line up with TRBD1. The ends lost 5 bases at V and 5 bases at J; junction bases unmatched: 11. The CDR3 covers 15 residues.

The sample holds a few counts of this clonotype. The chain carries TRBV7-2 and TRBJ1-1; no clear D gene. Germline V gene sequence: CDR1 SGHTA, CDR2 FQGNSA. Trimming removed 4 bases at V and 4 bases at J, with 10 bases between. This CDR3 comprises 13 residues. The CDR3 spells CASSSTLPTEAFF. In DNA form, the CDR3 reads TGTGCCAGCAGCTCAACACTACCCACTGAAGCTTTCTTT.

This clonotype is judged medium-sized. J is TRBJ2-7 and V is TRBV18; TRBD1 matches at 9 bases. V shed 3 bases, J shed 3 bases, and the junction held 9 bases outside the gene matches. Germline lookup yields CDR1 KGHSH and CDR2 LQKENI. This CDR3 has 16 amino acids. As DNA, the CDR3 is TGTGCCAGCTCACCGCCCGGGACAGGGTCGCTCTACGAGCAGTACTTC. This encodes CASSPPGTGSLYEQYF.

V and J are TRBV3-1 and TRBJ2-4; D assignment may be TRBD1 or TRBD2 (5 bases each). This CDR3 contains 12 residues. Germline lookup yields CDR1 LGHDT and CDR2 YNNKEL (reference sequence). V was cut by 5 bases and J by 15 bases, with 17 bases left in between. The CDR3 DNA reads as TGTGCCAGCAGCTTTGGGACCCCCATCCGGTACTTC. Amino acids: CASSFGTPIRYF.

This clonotype occurred many times. Here the CDR3 reads CSVGRLMNTEAFF. The CDR3 DNA reads TGCAGCGTCGGCAGGCTAATGAACACTGAAGCTTTCTTT. The chain carries TRBV29-1 and TRBJ1-1, with D unresolved. The length of the CDR3 is 13 residues. CDR1 and CDR2 (germline): SQVTM, ANQGSEA. Between the trimmed V and J ends, which lost 6 bases and 0 bases, there was a span of 11 bases.

The table lists this clonotype with many counts. This rearrangement joins TRBV20-1 to TRBJ1-1; no definite D call. This CDR3 is built from 13 residues. Trimming left V 3 bases short and J 1 base short, with 9 bases between. The germline CDR1 and CDR2 sequences are DFQATT and SNEGSKA (reference sequence). The CDR3 region is CSASVPANTEAFF. The CDR3 DNA reads TGCAGTGCTAGTGTTCCAGCGAACACTGAAGCTTTCTTT.